A selection of T cell receptor beta chains follows, all from one sample in a study of T cell repertoires in cytomegalovirus infection. TCRdb used MiXCR to reprocess the reads, holding one entry per CDR3 protein. The sample lists about 830,000 distinct CDR3 sequences, 32% occurring once. No antigen is known for these receptors. The sample in question was cultured CD8+ T cells from PBMCs, obtained from culture after CMV antigen stimulation. The receptor set was obtained from a human donor in good health (CMV status not recorded). Some clones in this sample may be carry-over from other donors' samples. The CDR3 runs from the conserved cysteine through the conserved F or W. Fields, in order: V gene, clone size, D gene, J gene, CDR3 protein, CDR3 DNA. A D gene is named only where the DNA matches it firmly. The size entry is marked missing in some rows and otherwise reads once, few, many or a size class.

TRBV7-9	few	.	TRBJ2-7	CASSLGSSASYEQYF	TGTGCCAGCAGCTTAGGGTCTAGCGCATCCTACGAGCAGTACTTC
TRBV19	few	TRBD2	TRBJ2-1	CASMVGGGYGEQFF	TGTGCCAGTATGGTCGGGGGGGGCTATGGGGAGCAGTTCTTC
TRBV5-5	few	TRBD1	TRBJ2-7	CASSLGTGTGYEQYF	TGTGCCAGCAGCTTGGGAACCGGGACAGGCTACGAGCAGTACTTC
TRBV7-6	.	.	TRBJ2-2	CASSLAPPPRTAIQPNTGELFF	TGTGCCAGCAGCTTAGCCCCTCCCCCTAGGACGGCGATTCAACCGAACACCGGGGAGCTGTTTTTT
TRBV27	once	.	TRBJ1-1	CASSSGTRVSTEAFF	TGTGCCAGCAGTTCAGGGACAAGGGTGAGCACTGAAGCTTTCTTT
TRBV12-3/TRBV12-4	.	TRBD2	TRBJ2-4	CASTLAGGPTKNIQYF	TGTGCCAGCACCCTAGCGGGGGGGCCAACCAAAAACATTCAGTACTTC
TRBV6-2/TRBV6-3	once	.	TRBJ1-2	CASSDPGLNYGYTF	TGTGCCAGCAGTGACCCGGGCCTTAACTATGGCTACACCTTC
TRBV27	.	TRBD2	TRBJ2-1	CASNSRGGAYNEQFF	TGTGCCAGCAACTCACGGGGGGGCGCCTACAATGAGCAGTTCTTC
TRBV10-3	.	TRBD1	TRBJ1-2	CAISAGTVSNYGYTF	TGTGCCATCAGTGCAGGGACAGTAAGCAACTATGGCTACACCTTC
TRBV6-1	.	TRBD1	TRBJ1-1	CASSEKGARGTEAFF	TGTGCCAGCAGTGAAAAGGGGGCGCGGGGTACTGAAGCTTTCTTT
TRBV6-6	.	TRBD1	TRBJ1-1	CASSFFAGQATNTEAFF	TGTGCCAGCAGTTTTTTTGCGGGACAGGCCACGAACACTGAAGCTTTCTTT
TRBV27	.	.	TRBJ1-6	CASSLSAGPYNSPLHF	TGTGCCAGCAGTTTATCGGCAGGGCCCTATAATTCACCCCTCCACTTT
TRBV19	few	.	TRBJ1-1	CASSIVLGVGAPNTEAFF	TGTGCCAGTAGTATAGTTTTGGGGGTTGGGGCGCCGAACACTGAAGCTTTCTTT
TRBV14	.	.	TRBJ1-5	CASSQGDWQPQHF	TGTGCCAGCAGCCAGGGGGACTGGCAGCCCCAGCATTTT
TRBV6-2/TRBV6-3	.	.	TRBJ1-5	CASSSPAFNQPQHF	TGTGCCAGCAGTTCCCCAGCATTCAATCAGCCCCAGCATTTT
TRBV7-9	many	.	TRBJ2-4	CASSGGEDIQYF	TGTGCCAGCAGCGGAGGAGAGGACATTCAGTACTTC
TRBV7-4	once	.	TRBJ1-3	CASSGRAETSGNTIYF	TGTGCCAGCAGCGGGCGCGCAGAGACCTCTGGAAACACCATATATTTT
TRBV6-2/TRBV6-3	few	.	TRBJ2-1	CASTSIDRDEQFF	TGTGCCAGCACCTCCATAGATAGGGATGAGCAGTTCTTC
TRBV24-1	.	.	TRBJ2-2	CATSDLGSGELFF	TGTGCCACCAGTGATTTGGGTTCCGGGGAGCTGTTTTTT
TRBV12-3/TRBV12-4	.	.	TRBJ1-3	CASRDTSGNTIYF	TGTGCCAGCAGGGATACCTCTGGAAACACCATATATTTT
TRBV20-1	few	.	TRBJ1-2	CSAGPVSYGYTF	TGCAGTGCTGGCCCAGTGTCCTATGGCTACACCTTC
TRBV7-2	.	TRBD1	TRBJ1-1	CASSSDRADTEAFF	TGTGCCAGCAGCTCCGACAGGGCCGACACTGAAGCTTTCTTT
TRBV28	few	.	TRBJ2-1	CATHVEGGYNEQFF	TGTGCCACCCATGTAGAGGGCGGTTACAATGAGCAGTTCTTC
TRBV7-6	few	.	TRBJ1-1	CASTLGAGGTEAFF	TGTGCCAGCACCCTAGGAGCGGGAGGCACTGAAGCTTTCTTT
TRBV20-1	.	.	TRBJ2-7	CSARDPLRHLEQYF	TGCAGTGCTAGAGATCCCCTGAGACACCTGGAGCAGTACTTC
TRBV10-3	.	.	TRBJ2-1	CAIRVGQTNNEQFF	TGTGCCATCAGGGTAGGACAGACGAACAATGAGCAGTTCTTC
TRBV28	.	TRBD1	TRBJ2-5	CASSFLSGTAHQETQYF	TGTGCCAGCAGTTTCCTGTCTGGGACAGCCCACCAAGAGACCCAGTACTTC
TRBV24-1	.	.	TRBJ2-3	CATSETTGPSTDTQYF	TGTGCCACCAGTGAAACGACAGGTCCCAGCACAGATACGCAGTATTTT
TRBV7-3	few	.	TRBJ2-1	CASSLTGGVEQFF	TGTGCCAGCAGCTTAACGGGGGGCGTTGAGCAGTTCTTC
TRBV13	.	TRBD2	TRBJ2-3	CASTGTSGTDTQYF	TGCGCCAGCACCGGGACTAGCGGGACAGATACGCAGTATTTT
TRBV20-1	.	.	TRBJ1-1	CSARDYGLYDGTEAFF	TGCAGTGCTAGAGATTACGGGCTTTATGACGGCACTGAAGCTTTCTTT
TRBV27	few	TRBD1	TRBJ2-6	CASSFWDRDSGANVLTF	TGTGCCAGCAGTTTTTGGGACAGGGACTCTGGGGCCAACGTCCTGACTTTC
TRBV27	few	.	TRBJ1-6	CASSLSVYNSPLHF	TGTGCCAGCAGTTTATCCGTTTATAATTCACCCCTCCACTTT
TRBV28	.	TRBD2	TRBJ2-1	CASIGEGYEQFF	TGTGCCAGCATCGGGGAGGGTTATGAGCAGTTCTTC
TRBV20-1	.	TRBD1	TRBJ2-3	CSANPDRDASTDTQYF	TGCAGTGCTAACCCCGACAGGGATGCTAGCACAGATACGCAGTATTTT
TRBV7-8	.	TRBD2	TRBJ2-2	CASSSALGLAGLKPNTGELFF	TGTGCCAGCAGTTCAGCCCTGGGACTAGCGGGGTTAAAACCTAACACCGGGGAGCTGTTTTTT
TRBV5-6	.	TRBD2	TRBJ2-1	CASSTGLGYNEQFF	TGTGCCAGCAGCACGGGACTAGGGTACAATGAGCAGTTCTTC
TRBV7-2	few	TRBD2	TRBJ2-6	CASSLNFGLAGVGGGANVLTF	TGTGCCAGCAGCTTAAACTTTGGGCTAGCGGGGGTAGGAGGAGGGGCCAACGTCCTGACTTTC
TRBV10-3	few	.	TRBJ1-2	CAISGTIRGENYGYTF	TGTGCCATCAGTGGTACCATCCGAGGGGAAAACTATGGCTACACCTTC
TRBV20-1	.	.	TRBJ1-1	CSARGRGEGTEAFF	TGCAGTGCTCGCGGGAGGGGCGAAGGCACTGAAGCTTTCTTT
TRBV5-8	few	.	TRBJ1-6	CASSILPDSSYNSPLHF	TGTGCCAGCAGCATTCTGCCCGATAGCTCCTATAATTCACCCCTCCACTTT
TRBV5-3	few	.	TRBJ2-1	CASISATGPPFNEQFF	TGTGCCAGCATTTCGGCAACAGGGCCGCCCTTCAATGAGCAGTTCTTC
TRBV11-2	.	TRBD2	TRBJ2-5	CASSSRDYKETQYF	TGTGCCAGCAGCAGTAGGGACTATAAAGAGACCCAGTACTTC
TRBV6-1	.	TRBD1	TRBJ2-5	CASDDRGLVETQYF	TGTGCCAGCGATGACAGGGGGCTAGTAGAGACCCAGTACTTC
TRBV7-8	.	.	TRBJ2-7	CASSPTGPRDEQYF	TGTGCCAGCAGCCCTACCGGGCCCCGAGACGAGCAGTACTTC
TRBV12-3/TRBV12-4	.	.	TRBJ1-2	CASSLLGSNYGYTF	TGTGCCAGCAGTTTGTTAGGGTCTAACTATGGCTACACCTTC
TRBV6-2/TRBV6-3	.	TRBD2	TRBJ2-1	CASLAESSYNEQFF	TGTGCCAGCCTAGCGGAGAGCTCCTACAATGAGCAGTTCTTC
TRBV15	.	.	TRBJ2-1	CATSPTGNEQFF	TGTGCCACCAGCCCTACAGGGAATGAGCAGTTCTTC
TRBV6-1	.	.	TRBJ1-2	CASSEGPDYGYTF	TGTGCCAGCAGTGAAGGACCTGACTATGGCTACACCTTC
TRBV2	.	.	TRBJ2-3	CATFAGSTDTQYF	TGTGCCACCTTTGCTGGGTCCACAGATACGCAGTATTTT
TRBV7-9	.	.	TRBJ2-7	CASSFSPESYEQYF	TGTGCCAGCAGCTTTTCCCCAGAGAGCTACGAGCAGTACTTC
TRBV7-6	few	.	TRBJ1-4	CASATHRDRERNEKLFF	TGTGCCAGCGCTACCCACCGGGACCGAGAGCGCAATGAAAAACTGTTTTTT